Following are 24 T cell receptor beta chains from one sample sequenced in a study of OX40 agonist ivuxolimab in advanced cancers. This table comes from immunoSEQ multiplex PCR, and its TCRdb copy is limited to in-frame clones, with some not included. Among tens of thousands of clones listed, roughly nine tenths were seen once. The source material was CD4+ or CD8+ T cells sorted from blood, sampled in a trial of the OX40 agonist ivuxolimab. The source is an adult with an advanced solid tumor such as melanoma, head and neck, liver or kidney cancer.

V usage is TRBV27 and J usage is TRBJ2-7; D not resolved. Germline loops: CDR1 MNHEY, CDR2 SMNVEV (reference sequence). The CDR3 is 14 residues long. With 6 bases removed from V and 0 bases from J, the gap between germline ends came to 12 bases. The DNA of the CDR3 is TGTGCCAGCAGCTTAGGATCTGACTCCTACGAGCAGTACTTC. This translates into CASSLGSDSYEQYF.

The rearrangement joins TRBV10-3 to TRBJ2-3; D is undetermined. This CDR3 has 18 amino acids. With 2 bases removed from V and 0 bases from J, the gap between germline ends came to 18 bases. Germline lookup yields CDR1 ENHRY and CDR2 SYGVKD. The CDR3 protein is CAISENAAPRLSTDTQYF. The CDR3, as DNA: TGTGCCATCAGTGAGAACGCGGCTCCGCGGTTAAGCACAGATACGCAGTATTTT.

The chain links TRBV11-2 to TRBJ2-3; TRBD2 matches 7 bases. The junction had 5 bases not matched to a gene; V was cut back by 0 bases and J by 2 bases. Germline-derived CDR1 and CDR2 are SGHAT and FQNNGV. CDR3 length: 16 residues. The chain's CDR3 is CASSLDGGVITDTQYF. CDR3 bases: TGTGCCAGCAGCTTAGATGGGGGGGTCATCACAGATACGCAGTATTTT.

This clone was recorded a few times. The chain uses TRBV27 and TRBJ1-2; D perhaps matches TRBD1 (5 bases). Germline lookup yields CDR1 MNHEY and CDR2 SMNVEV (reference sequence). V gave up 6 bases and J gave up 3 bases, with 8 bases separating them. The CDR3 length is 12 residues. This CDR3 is CASRGDDYGYTF. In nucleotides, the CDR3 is TGTGCCAGCAGAGGGGATGACTATGGCTACACCTTC.

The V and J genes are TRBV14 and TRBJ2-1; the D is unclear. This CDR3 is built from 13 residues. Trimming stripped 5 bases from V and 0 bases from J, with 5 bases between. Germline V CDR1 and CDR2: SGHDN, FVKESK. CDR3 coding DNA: TGTGCCAGCAGCGGAAACTCCTACAATGAGCAGTTCTTC. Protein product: CASSGNSYNEQFF.

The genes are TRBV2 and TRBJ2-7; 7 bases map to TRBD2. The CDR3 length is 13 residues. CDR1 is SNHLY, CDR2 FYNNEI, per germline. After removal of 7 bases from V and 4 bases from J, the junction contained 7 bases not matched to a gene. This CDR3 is CASKPGLKYEQYF. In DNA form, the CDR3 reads TGTGCCAGCAAACCGGGACTAAAATACGAGCAGTACTTC.

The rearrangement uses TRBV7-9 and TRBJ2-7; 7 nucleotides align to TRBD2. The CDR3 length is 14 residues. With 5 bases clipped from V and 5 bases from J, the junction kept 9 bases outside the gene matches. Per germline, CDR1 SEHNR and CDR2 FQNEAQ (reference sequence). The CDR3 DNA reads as TGTGCCAGCAGCACCTGGACCAGCGGGAACGAGCAGTACTTC. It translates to CASSTWTSGNEQYF.

This chain's CDR3 is CASSVGRSDYEQYF. The CDR3, as DNA: TGTGCCAGCAGCGTGGGCCGCTCTGACTACGAGCAGTACTTC. V usage is TRBV5-6 and J usage is TRBJ2-7; no firm D call. Trimming took 4 bases from V and 3 from J, leaving 14 bases between them. From germline, CDR1 is SGHDT and CDR2 YYEEEE. The CDR3 totals 14 residues.

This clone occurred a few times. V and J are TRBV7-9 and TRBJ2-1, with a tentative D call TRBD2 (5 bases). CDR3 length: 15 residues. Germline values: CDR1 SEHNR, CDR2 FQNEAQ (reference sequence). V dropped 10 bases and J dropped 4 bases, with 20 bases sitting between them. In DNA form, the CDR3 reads TGTGCCACTAAAAGGGATAGCGTAACGTACAATGAGCAGTTCTTC. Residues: CATKRDSVTYNEQFF.

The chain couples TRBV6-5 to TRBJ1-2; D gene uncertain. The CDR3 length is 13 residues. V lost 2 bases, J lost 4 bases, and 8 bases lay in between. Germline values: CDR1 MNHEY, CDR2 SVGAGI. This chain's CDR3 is CASSYVGAYGYTF. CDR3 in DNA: TGTGCCAGCAGTTACGTGGGCGCCTATGGCTACACCTTC.

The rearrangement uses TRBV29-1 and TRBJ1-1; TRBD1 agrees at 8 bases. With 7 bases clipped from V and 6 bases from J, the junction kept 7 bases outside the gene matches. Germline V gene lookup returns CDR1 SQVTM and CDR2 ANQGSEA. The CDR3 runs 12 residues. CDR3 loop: CSGGTGAPEAFF. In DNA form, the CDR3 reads TGCAGCGGCGGGACAGGAGCTCCTGAAGCTTTCTTT.

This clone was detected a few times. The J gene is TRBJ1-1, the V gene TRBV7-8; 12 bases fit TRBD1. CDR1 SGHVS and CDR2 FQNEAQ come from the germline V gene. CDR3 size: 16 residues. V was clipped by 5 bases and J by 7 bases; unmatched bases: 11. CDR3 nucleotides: TGTGCCAGCAGCCCGGGGACAGGGGGCGGTTACTTTGAAGCTTTCTTT. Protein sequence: CASSPGTGGGYFEAFF.

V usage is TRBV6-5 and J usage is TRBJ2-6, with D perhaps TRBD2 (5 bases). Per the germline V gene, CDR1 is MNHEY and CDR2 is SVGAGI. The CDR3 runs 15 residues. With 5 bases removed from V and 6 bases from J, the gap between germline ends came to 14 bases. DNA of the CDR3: TGTGCCAGCAGTGACTACAGCGCCCAGGCCAACGTCCTGACTTTC. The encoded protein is CASSDYSAQANVLTF.

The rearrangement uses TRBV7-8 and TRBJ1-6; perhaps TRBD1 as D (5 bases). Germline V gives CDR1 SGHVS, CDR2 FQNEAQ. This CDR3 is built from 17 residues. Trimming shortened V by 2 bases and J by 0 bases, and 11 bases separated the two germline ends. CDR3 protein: CASSLLGGSSYNSPLHF. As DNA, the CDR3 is TGTGCCAGCAGCTTACTCGGGGGGAGCTCCTATAATTCACCCCTCCACTTT.

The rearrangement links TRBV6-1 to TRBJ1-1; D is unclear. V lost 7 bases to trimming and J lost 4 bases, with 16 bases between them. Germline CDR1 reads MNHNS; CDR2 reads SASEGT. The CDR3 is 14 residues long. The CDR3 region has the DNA TGTGCCAGCACCCCTCACCCCGTGGGCACTGAAGCTTTCTTT. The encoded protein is CASTPHPVGTEAFF.

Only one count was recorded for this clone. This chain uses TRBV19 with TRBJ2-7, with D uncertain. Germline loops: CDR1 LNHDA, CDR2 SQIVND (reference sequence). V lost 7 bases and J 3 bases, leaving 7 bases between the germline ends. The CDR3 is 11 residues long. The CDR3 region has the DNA TGTGCCAGTAAGGGCGTCTACGAGCAGTACTTC. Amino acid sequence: CASKGVYEQYF.

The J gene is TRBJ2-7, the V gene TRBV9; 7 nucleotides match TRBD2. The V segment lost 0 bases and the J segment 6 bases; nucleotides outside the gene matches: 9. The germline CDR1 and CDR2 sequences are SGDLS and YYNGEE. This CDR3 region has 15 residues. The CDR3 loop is CASSVGGGGSSEQYF. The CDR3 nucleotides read TGTGCCAGCAGCGTAGGTGGTGGCGGGAGCAGCGAGCAGTACTTC.

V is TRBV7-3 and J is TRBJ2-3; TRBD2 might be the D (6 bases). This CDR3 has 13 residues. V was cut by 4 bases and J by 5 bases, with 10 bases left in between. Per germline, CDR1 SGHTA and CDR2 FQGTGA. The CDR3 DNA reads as TGTGCCAGCAGCTCGGCGGGGCGAGATACGCAGTATTTT. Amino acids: CASSSAGRDTQYF.

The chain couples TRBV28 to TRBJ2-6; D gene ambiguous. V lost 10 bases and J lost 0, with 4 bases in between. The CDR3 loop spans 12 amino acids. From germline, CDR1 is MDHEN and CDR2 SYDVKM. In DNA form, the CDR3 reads TGTGCCACGAACTCTGGGGCCAACGTCCTGACTTTC. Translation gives CATNSGANVLTF.

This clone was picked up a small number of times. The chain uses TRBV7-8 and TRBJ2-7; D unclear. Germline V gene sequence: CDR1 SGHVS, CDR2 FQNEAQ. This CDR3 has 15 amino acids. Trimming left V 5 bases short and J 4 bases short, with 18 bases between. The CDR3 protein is CASSIEASSLYEQYF. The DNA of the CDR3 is TGTGCCAGCAGCATAGAAGCAAGTTCCCTGTACGAGCAGTACTTC.

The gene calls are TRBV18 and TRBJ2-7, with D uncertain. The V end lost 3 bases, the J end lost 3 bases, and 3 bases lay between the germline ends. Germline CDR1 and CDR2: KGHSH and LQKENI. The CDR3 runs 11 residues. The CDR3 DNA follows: TGTGCCAGCTCACCGGGCTACGAGCAGTACTTC. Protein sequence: CASSPGYEQYF.

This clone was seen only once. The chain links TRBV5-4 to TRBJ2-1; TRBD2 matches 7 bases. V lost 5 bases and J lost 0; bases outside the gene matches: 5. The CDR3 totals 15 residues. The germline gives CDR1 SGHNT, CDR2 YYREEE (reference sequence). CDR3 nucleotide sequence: TGTGCCAGCAGACCGGGACTACCCTCCTACAATGAGCAGTTCTTC. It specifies CASRPGLPSYNEQFF.

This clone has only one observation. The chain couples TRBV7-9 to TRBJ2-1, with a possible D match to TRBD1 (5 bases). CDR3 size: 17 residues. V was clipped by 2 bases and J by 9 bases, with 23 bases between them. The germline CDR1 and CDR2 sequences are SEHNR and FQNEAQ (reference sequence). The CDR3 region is CASSLPRIGAAESEQFF. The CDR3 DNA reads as TGTGCCAGCAGCTTACCTAGAATTGGGGCGGCCGAGAGTGAGCAGTTCTTC. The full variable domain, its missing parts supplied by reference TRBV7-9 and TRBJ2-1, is DTGVSQNPRHKITKRGQNVTFRCDPISEHNRLYWYRQTLGQGPEFLTYFQNEAQLEKSRLLSDRFSAERPKGSFSTLEIQRTEQGDSAMYLCASSLPRIGAAESEQFFGPGTRLTVL.

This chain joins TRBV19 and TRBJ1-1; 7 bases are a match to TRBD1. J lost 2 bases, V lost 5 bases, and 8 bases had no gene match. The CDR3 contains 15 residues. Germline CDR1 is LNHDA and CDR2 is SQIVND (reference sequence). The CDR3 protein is CASSLPDRPNTEAFF. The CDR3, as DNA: TGTGCCAGTAGTCTACCGGACAGGCCCAACACTGAAGCTTTCTTT.